This TCR beta chain was recovered during a study of T cells after yellow fever vaccination. Turning to the study itself: Those fractions that held only low numbers of cells were prepared using the SMART-Seq v4 Ultra Low Input RNA kit.

Findings and limits, study-wide: Post-booster repertoires again held most primary-vaccination clones (about 95% CD4, roughly 88% CD8).

This clonotype was observed many times. Its matching antigen is unknown. It was through 5'RACE template switching that TCR cDNA was made, with a universal primer site and UMIs added. MiXCR was run by TCRdb on the 5' RACE reads, yielding one entry per CDR3 protein. This sample has about 50,000 distinct CDR3 sequences; 7.4% occur once, and the top ten carry 28%. V lost 7 bases and J 3 bases, leaving 3 bases between the germline ends. CDR3 length: 11 amino acids. The input for sequencing was CD8+ T cells sorted from PBMCs, taken less than 16 days after the first yellow fever vaccination. The clonotype comes from a man aged 18 to 29 who received the YFV17D yellow fever vaccine. The rearrangement uses TRBV12-3 or TRBV12-4 and TRBJ2-2; D gene unclear. The CDR3 here is CASTYTGELFF. DNA for the CDR3: TGTGCCAGCACCTACACCGGGGAGCTGTTTTTT.